This T cell receptor (beta chain) was retrieved from a study of technical replicates of blood from a few donors. Assay used: immunoSEQ multiplex PCR; TCRdb lists only in-frame clones, some missing. In the table there are about 85,000 clones, about 94% of which are singletons. The count of this clone is one. Trimming left V 7 bases short and J 5 bases short, with 14 bases between. CDR3 length equals 14 residues. Per the germline V gene, CDR1 is MDHEN and CDR2 is SYDVKM. Sequenced material: T cells isolated from PBMCs. V gene TRBV28 combines with J gene TRBJ1-4; D remains unclear. The source is a human donor in good health. CDR3 nucleotide sequence: TGTGCCAGCACGAAGTTACCGGAGAATGAAAAACTGTTTTTT. Translated: CASTKLPENEKLFF. Full variable domain (missing parts from reference TRBV28 and TRBJ1-4): DVKVTQSSRYLVKRTGEKVFLECVQDMDHENMFWYRQDPGLGLRLIYFSYDVKMKEKGDIPEGYSVSREKKERFSLILESASTNQTSMYLCASTKLPENEKLFFGSGTQLSVL.